This is a list of T cell receptor beta chains from one sample in a study of blood T cell repertoires in COVID-19. The table came from immunoSEQ multiplex PCR; TCRdb's copy has only in-frame clones and leaves some out. The repertoire holds approximately 18,000 clones, roughly nine tenths seen once, with 5.2% in the top ten. The specimen was peripheral blood. These receptors all stem from a human donor in a cohort sampled during active COVID-19. Each CDR3 is given with its conserved first and last residue. The D gene is left open where the match is weak. Where a row states a size, it is once, few, many or the class of an expanded clone; other rows omit it.

j_call | clone_size | cdr3_length | d_call | v_call | cdr3_aa | cdr3_nt
TRBJ1-5 | - | 16 | - | TRBV19 | CASSSETDNSNQPQHF | TGTGCCAGTAGTAGCGAGACAGATAATAGCAATCAGCCCCAGCATTTT
TRBJ1-1 | - | 15 | - | TRBV13 | CASSPRIQGNTEAFF | TGTGCCAGCAGCCCAAGAATCCAGGGGAACACTGAAGCTTTCTTT
TRBJ1-2 | - | 13 | - | TRBV6-5 | CASSSRGGNGYTF | TGTGCCAGCAGTAGTCGGGGGGGTAATGGCTACACCTTC
TRBJ1-2 | few | 18 | TRBD1 | TRBV14 | CASSPTSDLTQGNYGYTF | TGTGCCAGCAGCCCGACCTCTGACCTTACACAGGGGAACTATGGCTACACCTTC
TRBJ2-7 | - | 14 | - | TRBV21-1 | CASSNTGVPYEQYF | TGTGCCAGCAGCAATACAGGGGTCCCCTACGAGCAGTACTTC
TRBJ2-5 | - | 16 | TRBD2 | TRBV19 | CASTLGSGRGIETQYF | TGTGCCAGTACCCTGGGGAGCGGGAGAGGGATAGAGACCCAGTACTTC
TRBJ1-5 | - | 17 | TRBD1 | TRBV6-6 | CASSPGTGGASNQPQHF | TGTGCCAGCAGTCCCGGGACAGGGGGCGCGAGCAATCAGCCCCAGCATTTT
TRBJ2-1 | - | 16 | TRBD1 | TRBV5-1 | CASSRGTGLIYNEQFF | TGCGCCAGCAGCCGCGGGACAGGATTGATCTACAATGAGCAGTTCTTC
TRBJ1-1 | once | 15 | - | TRBV7-8 | CASSPTQAGVTEAFF | TGTGCCAGCAGCCCCACTCAAGCAGGGGTTACTGAAGCTTTCTTT
TRBJ2-7 | - | 13 | - | TRBV28 | CASSHDRGYEQYF | TGTGCCAGCAGTCACGATCGGGGGTACGAGCAGTACTTC
TRBJ1-1 | - | 14 | - | TRBV2 | CASSEQGLNTEAFF | TGTGCCAGCAGTGAACAGGGATTGAACACTGAAGCTTTCTTT